This T cell receptor (beta chain) is drawn from a study of T cell responses to AZD1222 COVID-19 vaccine (dated by TCRdb to the early 2020s). About the full investigation: AZD1222 recipients whose second dose came at about 4 weeks and those whose second dose came at about 12 weeks were combined into one group, since spike-specific TCR depth and breadth did not differ between the two schedules. A total of 233 trial participants underwent TCR sequencing, of whom about 200 had received two doses of AZD1222 and around 25 had received two doses of the MenACWY control vaccine. Trial participants were enrolled into age subgroups of 18-55, 56-69 and 70-plus years, which contained around 140, 26 and 57 TCR-sequenced participants, respectively. What the work shows at the level of the full study, not this receptor alone: Conclusions about previously exposed vaccinees are limited, since just a handful of AZD1222 recipients were seropositive for SARS-CoV-2 at baseline. After two AZD1222 doses, both the breadth and the depth of spike-specific TCRs were significantly higher than at day 0 and than in MenACWY recipients. Nearly half of unique spike-specific TCRs reportedly recognized epitopes outside regions mutated in the B.1.351 and B.1.1.7 variants. Participants were mostly white British and included more females than males, and it was suggested by the authors that clonal diversity may have been underestimated. In the small 56-69-year group, the increase in depth fell short of significance, most likely because of low power. No day 14 peak-response samples were available, so repertoires were characterized only after the peak T cell response. The whole spike protein was spanned by vaccine-associated CD4 TCRs, and dominant responses were seen in regions 160-218 and 743-854.

The CDR3 regions of human TCRbeta chains were analyzed by immunosequencing. The paper's data handling went like this. TCRs in the repertoires were matched against a reference library of SARS-CoV-2-specific TCRs that had been generated with the MIRA antigen-specificity platform. Breadth was defined as the fraction of unique TCRs that were SARS-CoV-2-associated, and depth was defined as the fraction of total T cells that were SARS-CoV-2-associated. Using the MIRA data, each spike-specific TCR was assigned both to the spike region to which the TCR was reactive and to a CD4 or CD8 class. Log10-transformed breadth and depth values were compared by one-way ANOVA with Sidak's multiple comparisons tests. Imported from immuneACCESS, the table was reduced by TCRdb to in-frame sequences with V and J called. These copies leave out some clones; in studies compared against another copy, an unresolved V gene accounts for under half, and the cause of the remainder is not known. The DNA gave D and trimming, while V, J and clone size come from that table. The sample table records tens of thousands of clones; around 84% of these occur just once. The ten most abundant clones make up around 21% of the sample.

This clone was found a few times. Its antigen specificity is not known. The input lacks base qualities; no much larger clone sits a single base away. Read against the paper, the sample's time point label means: baseline before first vaccination. Vaccinee samples came from UK trials COV001 and COV002, including a single-blind randomized controlled phase 2/3 trial of AZD1222 (ChAdOx1 nCoV-19) in healthy adults. Trial participant PBMC samples were collected at day 0 and day 28 after the second dose for TCRbeta chain sequencing. Including the terminal cysteine and phenylalanine, the CDR3 comprises 14 residues. Of all the DNA, just the CDR3 is kept, 42 bases in frame from base 1. From a lookup of the germline V gene (reference sequence), CDR1 and CDR2 are SGHNT and YYREEE. Trimming costs V 2 bases and J 2 bases, and their ends lie 10 bases apart.

In this chain, TRBV5-4 is recombined with TRBJ1-1, with no confident D gene call. This receptor was obtained from an adult in good health. The sample consisted of peripheral blood, taken on day 0 of AZD1222 vaccination. The DNA sequence is TGTGCCAGCAGCTTTGCGTTTAGTAACACTGAAGCTTTCTTT. Translated, this is CASSFAFSNTEAFF.